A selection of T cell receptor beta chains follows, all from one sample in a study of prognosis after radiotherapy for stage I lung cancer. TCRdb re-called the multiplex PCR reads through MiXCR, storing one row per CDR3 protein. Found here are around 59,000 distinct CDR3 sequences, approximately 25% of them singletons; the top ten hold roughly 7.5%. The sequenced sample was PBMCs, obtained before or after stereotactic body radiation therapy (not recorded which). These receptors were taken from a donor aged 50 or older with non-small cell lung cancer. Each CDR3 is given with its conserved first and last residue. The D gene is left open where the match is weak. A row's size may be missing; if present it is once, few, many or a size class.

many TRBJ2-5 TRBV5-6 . CASSMGTAQETQYF TGTGCCAGCAGCATGGGGACCGCCCAAGAGACCCAGTACTTC
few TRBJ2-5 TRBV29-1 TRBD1 CSVRDRVGETQYF TGCAGCGTCAGAGACAGGGTTGGAGAGACCCAGTACTTC
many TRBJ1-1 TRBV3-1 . CASSQGGMNTEAFF TGTGCCAGCAGCCAAGGAGGTATGAACACTGAAGCTTTCTTT
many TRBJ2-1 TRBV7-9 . CASSLSIGENEQFF TGTGCCAGCAGCTTATCTATCGGGGAGAATGAGCAGTTCTTC
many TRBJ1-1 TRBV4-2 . CASSQAAGNTEAFF TGTGCCAGCAGCCAAGCGGCAGGGAACACTGAAGCTTTCTTT
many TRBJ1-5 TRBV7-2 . CASSRLGPQHF TGTGCCAGCAGTCGTTTAGGGCCCCAGCATTTT
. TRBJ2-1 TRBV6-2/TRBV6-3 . CASSESDSQGNEQFF TGTGCCAGCAGTGAAAGTGACAGTCAGGGCAATGAGCAGTTCTTC
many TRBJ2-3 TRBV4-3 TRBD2 CASSQGVTSGGTDTQYF TGCGCCAGCAGCCAAGGGGTCACTAGCGGGGGCACAGATACGCAGTATTTT
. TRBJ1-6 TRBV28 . CASSSGRYNSPINF TGTGCCAGCAGTTCTGGTCGCTATAATTCACCCATCAACTTT
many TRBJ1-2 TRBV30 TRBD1 CAWIQDRANYGYTF TGTGCCTGGATTCAGGACAGGGCCAACTATGGCTACACCTTC
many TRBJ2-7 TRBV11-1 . CASSAMGDEQYF TGTGCCAGCAGCGCGATGGGGGACGAGCAGTACTTC
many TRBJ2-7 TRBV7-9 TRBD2 CASSLVGGVSHEQYF TGTGCCAGCAGCTTAGTTGGGGGGGTGTCGCACGAGCAGTACTTC
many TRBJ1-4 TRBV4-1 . CASSERGPQVGAHEKLFF TGCGCCAGCAGCGAAAGGGGACCCCAGGTGGGGGCACATGAAAAACTGTTTTTT
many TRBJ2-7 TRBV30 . CAWSGAQIQGRNYEQYF TGTGCCTGGAGTGGTGCCCAGATCCAAGGGCGGAACTACGAGCAGTACTTC
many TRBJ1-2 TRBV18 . CASSPPDFYGYTF TGTGCCAGCTCACCACCCGATTTCTATGGCTACACCTTC
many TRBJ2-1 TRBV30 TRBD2 CAWSEPTSVNEQFF TGTGCCTGGAGTGAACCCACTAGCGTCAATGAGCAGTTCTTC
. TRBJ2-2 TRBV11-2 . CASSWGGNTGELFF TGTGCCAGCAGCTGGGGGGGCAACACCGGGGAGCTGTTTTTT
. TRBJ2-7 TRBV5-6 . CARSLRRTYEQYF TGTGCCAGGAGCTTGCGGAGAACTTACGAGCAGTACTTC
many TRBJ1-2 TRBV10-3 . CAISEQTVGGYTF TGTGCCATCAGTGAGCAGACAGTTGGCGGCTACACCTTC
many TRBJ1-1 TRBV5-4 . CASSIGPVTEAFF TGTGCCAGCAGCATAGGCCCGGTCACTGAAGCTTTCTTT
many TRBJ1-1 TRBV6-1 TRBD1 CASSRDRTDTEAFF TGTGCCAGCAGTCGGGACAGGACAGACACTGAAGCTTTCTTT
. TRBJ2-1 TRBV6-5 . CASSYQVPHYEQFF TGTGCCAGCAGTTACCAGGTACCCCACTATGAGCAGTTCTTC
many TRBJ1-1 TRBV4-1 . CASSQDPARGNTEAFF TGCGCCAGCAGCCAAGATCCTGCCAGGGGGAACACTGAAGCTTTCTTT
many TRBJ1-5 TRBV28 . CASSLFRGANNQPQHF TGTGCCAGCAGTCTCTTCCGGGGGGCTAACAATCAGCCCCAGCATTTT
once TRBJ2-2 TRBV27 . CASSLEGSRSGELFF TGTGCCAGCAGTTTGGAGGGGTCCCGGTCGGGGGAGCTGTTTTTT
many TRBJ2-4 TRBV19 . CASSIDRTAIQYF TGTGCCAGTAGTATAGATCGGACAGCCATTCAGTACTTC
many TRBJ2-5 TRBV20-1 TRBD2 CSAKGLAGVETQYF TGCAGTGCCAAGGGACTAGCGGGGGTAGAGACCCAGTACTTC